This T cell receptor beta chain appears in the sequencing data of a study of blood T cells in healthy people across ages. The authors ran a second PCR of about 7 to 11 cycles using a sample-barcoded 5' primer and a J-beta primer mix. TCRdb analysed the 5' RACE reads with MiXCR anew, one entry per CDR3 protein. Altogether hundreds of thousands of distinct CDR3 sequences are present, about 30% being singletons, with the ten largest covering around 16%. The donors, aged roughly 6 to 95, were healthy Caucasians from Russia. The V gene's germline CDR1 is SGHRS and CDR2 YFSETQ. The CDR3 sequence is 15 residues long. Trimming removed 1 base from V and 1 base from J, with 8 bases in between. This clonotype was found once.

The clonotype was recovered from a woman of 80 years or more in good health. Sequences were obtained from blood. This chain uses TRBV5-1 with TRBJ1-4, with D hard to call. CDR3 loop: CASSLTTVTNEKLFF. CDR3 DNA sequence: TGCGCCAGCAGCTTGACGACGGTAACTAATGAAAAACTGTTTTTT.